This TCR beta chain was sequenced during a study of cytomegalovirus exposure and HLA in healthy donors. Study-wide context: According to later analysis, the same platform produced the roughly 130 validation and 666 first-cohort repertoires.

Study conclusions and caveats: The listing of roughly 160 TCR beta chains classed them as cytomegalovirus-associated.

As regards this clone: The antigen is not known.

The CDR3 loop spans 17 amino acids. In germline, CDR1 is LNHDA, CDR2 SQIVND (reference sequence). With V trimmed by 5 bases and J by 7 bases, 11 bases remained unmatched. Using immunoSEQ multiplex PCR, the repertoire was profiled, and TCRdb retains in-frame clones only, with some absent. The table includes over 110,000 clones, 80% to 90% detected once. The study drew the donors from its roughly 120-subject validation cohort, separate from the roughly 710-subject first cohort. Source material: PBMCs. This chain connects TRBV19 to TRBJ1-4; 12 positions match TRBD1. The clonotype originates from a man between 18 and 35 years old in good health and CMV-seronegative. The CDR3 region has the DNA TGTGCCAGTAGTTACGGGACAGGGGGCGTGTTAAGTGAAAAACTGTTTTTT. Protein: CASSYGTGGVLSEKLFF.